This entry lists 4 T cell receptor beta chains sequenced from one sample in a study of T cell responses to AZD1222 COVID-19 vaccine. TCRdb's copy holds only in-frame clones and misses some; the assay was immunoSEQ multiplex PCR. The sample yields about 150,000 clones, more than 90% seen once. Sequencing used peripheral blood, obtained on day 0 of AZD1222 vaccination. The receptor set was obtained from an adult in good health.

The chain links TRBV7-8 to TRBJ1-5; weak D call: TRBD1 (5 bases). The CDR3 has 19 amino acids. CDR1 SGHVS and CDR2 FQNEAQ come from the germline V gene. V was clipped by 2 bases and J by 2 bases, with 22 bases between them. This CDR3 is CASSLTMTVLGVGNQPQHF. The CDR3 region has the DNA TGTGCCAGCAGCTTAACTATGACAGTCCTGGGCGTGGGCAATCAGCCCCAGCATTTT.

The genes are TRBV5-1 and TRBJ2-5, with D possibly matching TRBD1 (5 bases). V was trimmed by 4 bases and J by 3 bases, leaving 10 bases between them. The CDR3 has 13 residues. Germline V gene lookup returns CDR1 SGHRS and CDR2 YFSETQ. The chain's CDR3 is CASSTTVEETQYF. DNA of the CDR3: TGCGCCAGCAGCACGACAGTCGAAGAGACCCAGTACTTC. The variable domain in full, with the rest retrieved from reference TRBV5-1 and TRBJ2-5, is KAGVTQTPRYLIKTRGQQVTLSCSPISGHRSVSWYQQTPGQGLQFLFEYFSETQRNKGNFPGRFSGRQFSNSRSEMNVSTLELGDSALYLCASSTTVEETQYFGPGTRLLVL.

The CDR3 spells CASSRGTGRSYEQYF. CDR3 coding DNA: TGTGCCAGCAGCCGAGGGACAGGGCGATCCTACGAGCAGTACTTC. This chain links TRBV3-1 (or the pseudogene TRBV3-2) with TRBJ2-7, with TRBD1 matching over 9 bases. The trim removed 4 bases at V and 1 base at J, leaving 5 bases unmatched. The germline V gene has CDR1 LGHDT and CDR2 YNNKEL (reference sequence). There are 15 residues in the CDR3.

The chain combines TRBV11-3 with TRBJ1-2; 12 nucleotides agree with TRBD1. The CDR3 length is 14 residues. In germline, CDR1 is SGHNT, CDR2 YENEEA. The V and J ends lost 3 bases and 8 bases, in that order; junction bases with no gene match: 4. The CDR3 reads CASSLGQGARGYTF. The CDR3 DNA follows: TGTGCCAGCAGCTTGGGACAGGGGGCGCGAGGCTACACCTTC.